A selection of T cell receptor beta chains follows, all from one sample in a study of blood T cell repertoires in COVID-19. The protocol was immunoSEQ multiplex PCR, while the TCRdb copy is restricted to in-frame clones and leaves out a portion. This sample has hundreds of thousands of clones, with around nine tenths found just once. Sequences were obtained from peripheral blood. These receptors came from a woman aged 25 to 39 with acute or convalescent COVID-19. The CDR3 runs from the conserved cysteine through the conserved F or W. A D gene is named only where the DNA matches it firmly. Clone size, where shown, is once, few, many, or a class for clones that have expanded.

J | size | V | D | DNA | CDR3
TRBJ1-4 | NA | TRBV4-2 | NA | TGTGCCAGCAGCCACCCCCTATGGGCCGATCATAATGAAAAACTGTTTTTT | CASSHPLWADHNEKLFF
TRBJ2-2 | few | TRBV27 | NA | TGTGCCAGCAGTTTCGGGGGGAACACCGGGGAGCTGTTTTTT | CASSFGGNTGELFF
TRBJ1-1 | NA | TRBV10-3 | TRBD1 | TGTGCCATCAGCAATCAGGGGGCGAACACTGAAGCTTTCTTT | CAISNQGANTEAFF
TRBJ1-1 | NA | TRBV5-1 | TRBD1 | TGCGCCAGCGGAGACAGGGCGGCTGAAGCTTTCTTT | CASGDRAAEAFF
TRBJ1-4 | once | TRBV7-9 | TRBD1 | TGTGCCAGCAGCGAAGACAGGGATGGTCCCTTTAATGAAAAACTGTTTTTT | CASSEDRDGPFNEKLFF
TRBJ2-1 | few | TRBV6-1 | TRBD2 | TGTGCCAGCAGTGACGGGGGGGCCTCCTACAATGAGCAGTTCTTC | CASSDGGASYNEQFF
TRBJ2-3 | once | TRBV11-2 | TRBD2 | TGTGCCAGCAGCATCTCCGGGACTAGCCGTCGCACAGATACGCAGTATTTT | CASSISGTSRRTDTQYF
TRBJ1-1 | NA | TRBV3-1/TRBV3-2 | TRBD1 | TGTGCCAGCAGCCAGGAGACAGGGAGGACTGAAGCTTTCTTT | CASSQETGRTEAFF
TRBJ1-3 | NA | TRBV6-5 | NA | TGTGCCAGCAGTCCTGACAGATCCGGAGACACCATATATTTT | CASSPDRSGDTIYF
TRBJ2-7 | NA | TRBV7-2 | TRBD1 | TGTGCCAGCACGCTTGGACAGGGCCTCCGGGAGCAGTACTTC | CASTLGQGLREQYF
TRBJ2-1 | NA | TRBV5-4 | TRBD1 | TGTGCCAGCAGCTTGTCAGGACAGGGGAGGCATGAGCAGTTCTTC | CASSLSGQGRHEQFF
TRBJ2-2 | NA | TRBV4-1 | NA | TGCGCCAGCAGCCAAATTCGGTACACCGGGGAGCTGTTTTTT | CASSQIRYTGELFF
TRBJ1-1 | few | TRBV5-1 | NA | TGCGCCAGCAGCTTTAGTAACACTGAAGCTTTCTTT | CASSFSNTEAFF
TRBJ2-4 | NA | TRBV27 | NA | TGTGCCAGCAGTCCCGAACGACGACTAGCCAAAAACATTCAGTACTTC | CASSPERRLAKNIQYF
TRBJ2-1 | NA | TRBV6-1 | NA | TGTGCCAGCAGTGAAGACTACAACAATGAGCAGTTCTTC | CASSEDYNNEQFF
TRBJ1-2 | NA | TRBV3-1/TRBV3-2 | TRBD1 | TGTGCCAGCAGCAGGGACAGGGTGAGTGGCTACACCTTC | CASSRDRVSGYTF
TRBJ1-4 | NA | TRBV18 | NA | TGTGCCAGCTCACCGGACACCCCCGCAACTGGGGAAAAACTGTTTTTT | CASSPDTPATGEKLFF
TRBJ2-2 | once | TRBV2 | NA | TGTGCCAGCAGTGACGGGGAAAACACCGGGGAGCTGTTTTTT | CASSDGENTGELFF
TRBJ2-7 | NA | TRBV15 | NA | TGTGCCACCAGCAGACTTAAAGCACTCCGGGGCTCCTACGAGCAGTACTTC | CATSRLKALRGSYEQYF
TRBJ1-1 | NA | TRBV15 | NA | TGTGCCACCAGCAGAGGGACTGTACTGAATGAAGCTTTCTTT | CATSRGTVLNEAFF
TRBJ2-1 | NA | TRBV28 | NA | TGTGCCAGCAGTTTGGGCTTTGAGCAGTTCTTC | CASSLGFEQFF
TRBJ2-2 | NA | TRBV5-6 | TRBD2 | TGTGCCAGCAGCCTCCTTCGTGGTCCGGGGGGGCGAACCGGGGAGCTGTTTTTT | CASSLLRGPGGRTGELFF
TRBJ2-3 | NA | TRBV9 | TRBD1 | TGTGCCAGCAGCGTAGCGGACAGGCACCTCACAGATACGCAGTATTTT | CASSVADRHLTDTQYF
TRBJ1-2 | few | TRBV12-5 | NA | TGTGCTAGTGCGGGGAGCAACTATGGCTACACCTTC | CASAGSNYGYTF
TRBJ1-1 | NA | TRBV7-9 | NA | TGTGCCAGCAGCTCGCAGTTGAACACTGAAGCTTTCTTT | CASSSQLNTEAFF
TRBJ2-7 | NA | TRBV14 | NA | TGTGCCAGCAGCCAAGATTGGTATTATACCCCCGGGCAGTACTTC | CASSQDWYYTPGQYF
TRBJ2-2 | NA | TRBV3-1/TRBV3-2 | NA | TGTGCCAGCAGCCAGCTAGTCGGGGTCACCGGGGAGCTGTTTTTT | CASSQLVGVTGELFF
TRBJ2-1 | NA | TRBV28 | TRBD1 | TGTGCCAGCAGTTTAATGGGAGCAGGGGGACGGAGCTCCTACAATGAGCAGTTCTTC | CASSLMGAGGRSSYNEQFF